These T cell receptor beta chains were read from a single sample in a study of lymphopenia after photon versus proton radiotherapy. Data came from immunoSEQ multiplex PCR; TCRdb stores just in-frame clones and leaves some out. This table has approximately 23,000 clones, 75% to 90% appearing once. Sample: peripheral blood, taken from a patient treated with proton-based radiotherapy. Every receptor here comes from a man older than 75 with esophageal cancer. The CDR3 runs from the conserved cysteine through the conserved F or W. Fields, in order: J gene, clone size, V gene, D gene, CDR3 DNA, CDR3 protein. A D gene is named only where the DNA matches it firmly. Expanded clones are given a class, and other clones once, few, many or no size at all.

j_call: TRBJ2-3; clone_size: -; v_call: TRBV21-1; d_call: -; cdr3_nt: TGTGCCAGCAGCAAACGGGACTGCTACACAGATACGCAGTATTTT; cdr3_aa: CASSKRDCYTDTQYF
j_call: TRBJ2-5; clone_size: -; v_call: TRBV11-2; d_call: -; cdr3_nt: TGTGCCAGCAGCCAGACAGACCAGCGAGAGACCCAGTACTTC; cdr3_aa: CASSQTDQRETQYF
j_call: TRBJ2-3; clone_size: few; v_call: TRBV29-1; d_call: -; cdr3_nt: TGCAGCGTTGAAGATCTGGTCACAGGAGGCACAGATACGCAGTATTTT; cdr3_aa: CSVEDLVTGGTDTQYF
j_call: TRBJ2-2; clone_size: -; v_call: TRBV25-1; d_call: TRBD1; cdr3_nt: TGTGCCAGCAGTAGGGACAGGATGAACACCGGGGAGCTGTTTTTT; cdr3_aa: CASSRDRMNTGELFF
j_call: TRBJ1-6; clone_size: -; v_call: TRBV7-2; d_call: -; cdr3_nt: TGTGTCAGCAGCTTAGGAGCTTTGAATTCACCCCTCCACTTT; cdr3_aa: CVSSLGALNSPLHF
j_call: TRBJ2-7; clone_size: once; v_call: TRBV5-4; d_call: TRBD2; cdr3_nt: TGTGCCAGCAGCTTGGTAGCGGGAGGAGACGAGCAGTACTTC; cdr3_aa: CASSLVAGGDEQYF
j_call: TRBJ2-1; clone_size: -; v_call: TRBV29-1; d_call: -; cdr3_nt: TGCAGCGTTGCGCCGGCAAATGAGCAGTTCTTC; cdr3_aa: CSVAPANEQFF
j_call: TRBJ1-2; clone_size: -; v_call: TRBV4-3; d_call: -; cdr3_nt: TGCGCCAGCAGCCAAGTAGGACTCGAGGCTAACTATGGCTACACCTTC; cdr3_aa: CASSQVGLEANYGYTF
j_call: TRBJ2-7; clone_size: -; v_call: TRBV29-1; d_call: TRBD1; cdr3_nt: TGCAGCGTTGAAGGGGACAGCTCCTACGAGCAGTACTTC; cdr3_aa: CSVEGDSSYEQYF
j_call: TRBJ1-1; clone_size: -; v_call: TRBV7-3; d_call: -; cdr3_nt: TGTGCCAGCAGCCTTAACATCAACCAGGCTGAAGCTTTCTTT; cdr3_aa: CASSLNINQAEAFF
j_call: TRBJ1-1; clone_size: -; v_call: TRBV6-5; d_call: -; cdr3_nt: TGTGCCAGCAGTTACTCGAGCCGGGGAAACACTGAAGCTTTCTTT; cdr3_aa: CASSYSSRGNTEAFF
j_call: TRBJ2-2; clone_size: few; v_call: TRBV5-5; d_call: -; cdr3_nt: TGTGCCAGCAGCTTGAACGCGGTTCCGAACACCGGGGAGCTGTTTTTT; cdr3_aa: CASSLNAVPNTGELFF
j_call: TRBJ1-5; clone_size: -; v_call: TRBV7-2; d_call: -; cdr3_nt: TGTGCCAGCAGCTGGGGGCGATCGGGCAATCAGCCCCAGCATTTT; cdr3_aa: CASSWGRSGNQPQHF
j_call: TRBJ2-7; clone_size: once; v_call: TRBV11-2; d_call: -; cdr3_nt: TGTGCCAGCCGTAGGGATGCCTACGAGCAGTACTTC; cdr3_aa: CASRRDAYEQYF
j_call: TRBJ2-5; clone_size: -; v_call: TRBV18; d_call: -; cdr3_nt: TGTGCCAGCTCACCACGGGGAACAGGGAGGTTGGAGACCCAGTACTTC; cdr3_aa: CASSPRGTGRLETQYF
j_call: TRBJ1-1; clone_size: -; v_call: TRBV7-2; d_call: -; cdr3_nt: TGTGCCAGCTCTCACAGTTACACTGAAGCTTTCTTT; cdr3_aa: CASSHSYTEAFF
j_call: TRBJ2-7; clone_size: -; v_call: TRBV7-2; d_call: TRBD2; cdr3_nt: TGTGCCAGCAGCCCGGGACTAGCGGTCTACGAGCAGTACTTC; cdr3_aa: CASSPGLAVYEQYF
j_call: TRBJ2-1; clone_size: -; v_call: TRBV15; d_call: -; cdr3_nt: TGTGCCACCAGCAGAGACGGCCTTGAGCAGTTCTTC; cdr3_aa: CATSRDGLEQFF
j_call: TRBJ1-1; clone_size: -; v_call: TRBV5-5; d_call: -; cdr3_nt: TGTGCCAGCAGCTTGACCGGACCCACTGAAGCTTTCTTT; cdr3_aa: CASSLTGPTEAFF
j_call: TRBJ1-2; clone_size: few; v_call: TRBV5-6; d_call: TRBD1; cdr3_nt: TGTGCCAGCAGCTACCCGGGACAGGGTGACTATGGCTACACCTTC; cdr3_aa: CASSYPGQGDYGYTF
j_call: TRBJ1-2; clone_size: -; v_call: TRBV15; d_call: -; cdr3_nt: TGTGCCACCAGCAGAGAAACCCTTAACTATGGCTACACCTTC; cdr3_aa: CATSRETLNYGYTF
j_call: TRBJ2-7; clone_size: once; v_call: TRBV29-1; d_call: -; cdr3_nt: TGCAGCGGCCAGGGCCTCTACGAGCAGTACTTC; cdr3_aa: CSGQGLYEQYF
j_call: TRBJ1-1; clone_size: -; v_call: TRBV6-5; d_call: -; cdr3_nt: TGTGCCAGCAGAAGGAGTGGTGGCACTGAAGCTTTCTTT; cdr3_aa: CASRRSGGTEAFF
j_call: TRBJ2-6; clone_size: -; v_call: TRBV27; d_call: -; cdr3_nt: TGTGCCAGCAGTTTAGGCGGCAGCTCTGGGGCCAACGTCCTGACTTTC; cdr3_aa: CASSLGGSSGANVLTF
j_call: TRBJ2-7; clone_size: -; v_call: TRBV7-6; d_call: -; cdr3_nt: TGTGCCAGCAGCCCCCCAGTGGGGCGCGAGCAGTACTTC; cdr3_aa: CASSPPVGREQYF
j_call: TRBJ1-5; clone_size: -; v_call: TRBV19; d_call: -; cdr3_nt: TGTGCCAGTAGCGGGGGCCTCGGTAATCAGCCCCAGCATTTT; cdr3_aa: CASSGGLGNQPQHF
j_call: TRBJ2-3; clone_size: -; v_call: TRBV29-1; d_call: TRBD2; cdr3_nt: TGCAGCGTTGATTTGGCTAGCGGAAAAGATACGCAGTATTTT; cdr3_aa: CSVDLASGKDTQYF
j_call: TRBJ2-2; clone_size: -; v_call: TRBV4-3; d_call: -; cdr3_nt: TGCGCCAGCAGCCAATCGGCCAGCGCGAACACCGGGGAGCTGTTTTTT; cdr3_aa: CASSQSASANTGELFF
j_call: TRBJ2-7; clone_size: -; v_call: TRBV7-2; d_call: -; cdr3_nt: TGTGCCAGCAGCCCCCATGGGGCCTACGAGCAGTACTTC; cdr3_aa: CASSPHGAYEQYF